The entry below describes one T cell receptor (beta chain). The entry originates in a study of control samples from healthy donors and cancer patients. Measured with immunoSEQ multiplex PCR; TCRdb has only the in-frame clones, and not every one. The repertoire holds tens of thousands of clones, with 91% as singletons. Sequenced material: PBMCs. The receptor was isolated from a man aged 45 to 65 with lung cancer.

In nucleotides, the CDR3 is TGTGCCAGCAGCCTTAGCCGAGGGCTCGGGTGGGAGCAGTACTTC. The encoded protein is CASSLSRGLGWEQYF. This rearrangement joins TRBV11-2 to TRBJ2-7; possible D gene TRBD2, 5 bases. Trimming shortened V by 5 bases and J by 7 bases, and 21 bases separated the two germline ends. CDR1 SGHAT and CDR2 FQNNGV come from the germline V gene. This CDR3 region has 15 residues.